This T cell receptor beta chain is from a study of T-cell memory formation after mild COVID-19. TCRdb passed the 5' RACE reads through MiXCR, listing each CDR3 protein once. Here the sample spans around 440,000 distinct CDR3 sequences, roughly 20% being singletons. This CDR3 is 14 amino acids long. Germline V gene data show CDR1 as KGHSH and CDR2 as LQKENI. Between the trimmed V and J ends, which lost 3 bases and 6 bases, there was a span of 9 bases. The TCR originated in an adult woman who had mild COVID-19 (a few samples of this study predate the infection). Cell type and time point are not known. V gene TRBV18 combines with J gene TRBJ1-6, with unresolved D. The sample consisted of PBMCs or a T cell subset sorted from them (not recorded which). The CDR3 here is CASSPMTVNSPLHF. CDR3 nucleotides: TGTGCCAGCTCACCGATGACGGTTAATTCACCCCTCCACTTT.